A single sample gave rise to the 30 T cell receptor beta chains below, sequenced in a study of cytomegalovirus exposure and HLA in healthy donors. This PCR relied on a set of 60 Vbeta primers and 13 Jbeta primers. The protocol was immunoSEQ multiplex PCR, while the TCRdb copy is restricted to in-frame clones and leaves out a portion. The data show 150,000 to 200,000 clones, around 78% seen once. The source material was PBMCs. The receptors here all came from a man aged 35 to 55 in good health and CMV-seronegative.

The chain uses TRBV6-1 and TRBJ1-2; D is possibly TRBD1 (6 bases). In germline, CDR1 is MNHNS, CDR2 SASEGT. The CDR3 length is 14 residues. V dropped 0 bases and J dropped 5 bases, with 10 bases sitting between them. The CDR3 DNA reads TGTGCCAGCAGTGAAGCTGGGAGGGGGTATGGCTACACCTTC. Encoded protein: CASSEAGRGYGYTF.

The chain links TRBV10-3 to TRBJ1-5, with TRBD1 matching 7 bases. The CDR3 extends over 14 amino acids. Germline-derived CDR1 and CDR2 are ENHRY and SYGVKD. V shed 6 bases and J 7 bases; nucleotides not matched to a gene: 9. The CDR3 spells CAISLDRERQPQHF. CDR3 bases: TGTGCCATCAGCCTCGACAGGGAAAGACAGCCCCAGCATTTT.

V usage is TRBV5-1 and J usage is TRBJ1-1; 7 bases are shared with TRBD1. V gave up 0 bases and J gave up 8 bases; unmatched junction bases: 4. CDR1 SGHRS and CDR2 YFSETQ come from the germline V gene. CDR3 length: 13 residues. In nucleotides, the CDR3 is TGCGCCAGCAGCTTGGGGACAGGTAGGGAAGCTTTCTTT. Translating gives CASSLGTGREAFF.

The chain combines TRBV10-3 with TRBJ2-7, with TRBD1 identical over 9 bases. Germline CDR1 ENHRY, CDR2 SYGVKD. The CDR3 extends over 15 amino acids. The V and J ends lost 3 bases and 4 bases, in that order; junction bases with no gene match: 7. Written as DNA, the CDR3 is TGTGCCATCAGTGATAAGGGACAGGGCAGATACGAGCAGTACGTC. Translating gives CAISDKGQGRYEQYV.

The V call is TRBV19, the J call TRBJ2-3; D may be TRBD2 (6 bases). V lost 7 bases and J lost 5, with 22 bases in between. The CDR3 spans 16 residues. Germline CDR1 LNHDA, CDR2 SQIVND (reference sequence). The DNA of the CDR3 is TGTGCCAGTACTCTGGGCTGGGGGGTAATAGAAGATACGCAGTATTTT. This sequence encodes CASTLGWGVIEDTQYF.

This sequence joins TRBV7-9 and TRBJ1-2; TRBD1 matches at 8 bases. With V trimmed by 1 base and J by 3 bases, 4 bases remained unmatched. The CDR3 has 15 residues. Germline V lookup: CDR1 SEHNR, CDR2 FQNEAQ (reference sequence). CDR3 coding DNA: TGTGCCAGCAGCTTAGTGGGACAGGTCCACTATGGCTACACCTTC. Residues: CASSLVGQVHYGYTF.

V and J are TRBV6-5 and TRBJ2-5; a possible D gene is TRBD2 (6 bases). The CDR3 runs to 15 residues. In germline, CDR1 is MNHEY, CDR2 SVGAGI. V was cut by 4 bases and J by 1 base, with 13 bases left in between. This CDR3 reads CASSLGGRTQETQYF. DNA for the CDR3: TGTGCCAGCAGTTTGGGAGGACGAACCCAAGAGACCCAGTACTTC.

The V call is TRBV5-1, the J call TRBJ1-2; D is uncertain. Germline V gene lookup returns CDR1 SGHRS and CDR2 YFSETQ. V lost 0 bases, J lost 7 bases, and 10 bases lay in between. The CDR3 totals 13 residues. The CDR3 here is CASSLDPGIGYTF. CDR3 nucleotide sequence: TGCGCCAGCAGCTTGGATCCAGGCATTGGCTACACCTTC.

The V gene is TRBV2, the J gene TRBJ2-7; D remains unclear. With 6 bases removed from V and 0 bases from J, the gap between germline ends came to 12 bases. CDR3 length: 14 amino acids. Per the germline V gene, CDR1 is SNHLY and CDR2 is FYNNEI. The chain's CDR3 is CASSDSGGSYEQYF. CDR3 DNA: TGTGCCAGCAGCGACTCCGGCGGCTCCTACGAGCAGTACTTC.

V is TRBV5-1 and J is TRBJ2-3; D might be TRBD2 (5 bases). Per germline, CDR1 SGHRS and CDR2 YFSETQ. This CDR3 has 16 residues. Trimming stripped 2 bases from V and 2 bases from J, with 15 bases between. The CDR3 nucleotides are TGCGCCAGCAGCTTTTTCGTGGACTTCCTCACAGATACGCAGTATTTT. Protein product: CASSFFVDFLTDTQYF. Based on the CDR3 plus reference TRBV5-1 and TRBJ2-3, the full variable domain is KAGVTQTPRYLIKTRGQQVTLSCSPISGHRSVSWYQQTPGQGLQFLFEYFSETQRNKGNFPGRFSGRQFSNSRSEMNVSTLELGDSALYLCASSFFVDFLTDTQYFGPGTRLTVL.

This rearrangement joins TRBV2 to TRBJ2-1; 10 nucleotides match TRBD2. The CDR3 is 15 amino acids. CDR1 and CDR2 (germline): SNHLY, FYNNEI. Trimming at V came to 7 bases and at J to 5 bases, leaving 8 bases not matched to a gene. The CDR3 here is CASTIRGLANNEQFF. The CDR3 DNA reads TGTGCCAGCACTATCCGGGGACTAGCGAACAATGAGCAGTTCTTC.

This clone was counted only a few times. This chain uses TRBV2 with TRBJ1-1, with TRBD1 as a possible D gene (5 bases). CDR3 length equals 14 residues. CDR1 and CDR2 from the germline V gene are SNHLY and FYNNEI. Deletions cut 2 bases from V and 5 bases from J, with 12 bases between. CDR3 DNA sequence: TGTGCCAGCAGTGAATCCCAGGGAGGGACTGAAGCTTTCTTT. This translates into CASSESQGGTEAFF.

This clone was recorded a few times. The chain joins TRBV9 to TRBJ2-3; D not resolved. The CDR3 runs to 14 residues. Germline V gene data show CDR1 as SGDLS and CDR2 as YYNGEE. Between the trimmed V and J ends, which lost 4 bases and 5 bases, there was a span of 14 bases. CDR3 amino acids: CASSPPEEVDTQYF. The CDR3 region has the DNA TGTGCCAGCAGCCCCCCGGAAGAGGTAGATACGCAGTATTTT.

This clone occurred a few times. V gene TRBV27 combines with J gene TRBJ2-1; D is unclear. CDR3 size: 15 residues. Looked up from germline, CDR1 is MNHEY and CDR2 is SMNVEV (reference sequence). With 4 bases removed from V and 0 bases from J, the gap between germline ends came to 10 bases. CDR3 nucleotides: TGTGCCAGCAGTTCCATCGGTCCCTCCTACAATGAGCAGTTCTTC. Translated: CASSSIGPSYNEQFF.

The V gene is TRBV21-1, the J gene TRBJ2-7; the DNA was not compared with TRBD2, the D call given in the table. TRBV21-1 is recorded as a pseudogene. The CDR3 length is 16 residues. CDR3 region: CASSKAQTEGAPEQYV. The DNA for the CDR3 is TGTGCCAGCAGCAAAGCCCAAACGGAAGGAGCTCCCGAGCAGTACGTC.

This clone was observed a single time. The J gene is TRBJ1-3, the V gene TRBV28, with a weak D call TRBD1 (6 bases). The V gene's germline CDR1 is MDHEN and CDR2 SYDVKM. The germline V and J ends were trimmed by 6 bases and 7 bases, with 22 bases remaining between them. CDR3 length equals 16 residues. The CDR3 DNA reads as TGTGCCAGCAGCGAGGACAGTTACTGGTCGGGGAACACCATATATTTT. It is translated as CASSEDSYWSGNTIYF.

This rearrangement joins TRBV28 to TRBJ2-7; D call uncertain. CDR3 length equals 13 residues. The germline V and J ends were trimmed by 2 bases and 5 bases, with 10 bases remaining between them. Germline loops: CDR1 MDHEN, CDR2 SYDVKM. The DNA for the CDR3 is TGTGCCAGCAGTTTACCGGGTGAGGACGAGCAGTACTTC. Residues: CASSLPGEDEQYF.

This rearrangement joins TRBV7-7 to TRBJ2-7; TRBD1 matches at 7 bases. V lost 5 bases and J lost 1; bases outside the gene matches: 5. This CDR3 spans 14 amino acids. Germline V gene data show CDR1 as SSHAT and CDR2 as FNYEAQ (reference sequence). The CDR3 region has the DNA TGTGCCAGCAGCCCAGGGACAGATTCCTACGAGCAGTACTTC. Translation gives CASSPGTDSYEQYF.

The rearrangement uses TRBV30 and TRBJ1-2, with D possibly matching TRBD1 (5 bases). The CDR3 runs 13 residues. CDR1 and CDR2 (germline): GTSNPN, SVGIG (reference sequence). Deletions cut 5 bases from V and 4 bases from J, with 14 bases between. CDR3 residues: CAWSLGGLYGYTF. CDR3 DNA sequence: TGTGCCTGGTCCTTGGGGGGACTCTATGGCTACACCTTC.

The CDR3 is CASSYYPRDTGGYTF. The CDR3 DNA is TGTGCCAGCAGTTACTACCCCCGGGATACGGGGGGCTACACCTTC. V is TRBV6-5 and J is TRBJ1-2; no reliable D call. V shed 1 base and J shed 8 bases, with 17 bases lying between them. This CDR3 has 15 amino acids. Germline CDR1 and CDR2: MNHEY and SVGAGI.

The chain has TRBV7-8 and TRBJ1-5; D gene uncertain. The germline V gene encodes CDR1 SGHVS and CDR2 FQNEAQ. The CDR3 loop spans 12 amino acids. V lost 1 base to trimming and J lost 5 bases, with 3 bases between them. Here the CDR3 DNA reads TGTGCCAGCAGCTTAGGGCATCAGCCCCAGCATTTT. It is translated as CASSLGHQPQHF.

The chain uses TRBV10-1 and TRBJ2-1; 8 bases align to TRBD2. V trimming: 0 bases; J trimming: 5 bases; junction bases outside the gene matches: 3. CDR1 is WNHNN, CDR2 SYGVQD, per germline (reference sequence). The CDR3 loop spans 15 amino acids. CDR3 sequence (DNA): TGCGCCAGCAGTGAGTCCAAGCGGGGGCACAATGAGCAGTTCTTC. Protein sequence: CASSESKRGHNEQFF.

V is TRBV13 and J is TRBJ1-6; 9 bases are shared with TRBD1. With V trimmed by 3 bases and J by 9 bases, 3 bases remained unmatched. The CDR3 has 14 amino acids. The germline V gene has CDR1 PRHDT and CDR2 FYEKMQ (reference sequence). CDR3 in amino acids: CASSFRTGVSPLHF. The CDR3 coding sequence is TGTGCCAGCAGCTTCCGGACAGGGGTTTCACCCCTCCACTTT.

This clone showed up just once. J is TRBJ1-5 and V is TRBV19, with a tentative D call TRBD1 (5 bases). Trimming left V 2 bases short and J 4 bases short, with 9 bases between. The CDR3 runs 14 residues. Germline values: CDR1 LNHDA, CDR2 SQIVND (reference sequence). CDR3 region: CASSILGRNQPQHF. CDR3 DNA sequence: TGTGCCAGTAGTATATTGGGGCGAAATCAGCCCCAGCATTTT.

A single count supports this clone. This chain uses TRBV6-1 with TRBJ2-7; 7 positions agree with TRBD1. The trim removed 5 bases at V and 5 bases at J, leaving 3 bases unmatched. CDR1 is MNHNS, CDR2 SASEGT, per germline. CDR3 length: 12 amino acids. The DNA for the CDR3 is TGTGCCAGCAGTCGACAGGGCCACGAGCAGTACTTC. Its translation: CASSRQGHEQYF.

The DNA for the CDR3 is TGTGCCACCAGCAGATACATCCAGGGGAATCAGCCCCAGCATTTT. Encoded protein: CATSRYIQGNQPQHF. V gene TRBV15 combines with J gene TRBJ1-5; tentative D call: TRBD1 (6 bases). Per the germline V gene, CDR1 is LNHNV and CDR2 is YYDKDF (reference sequence). Trimming stripped 2 bases from V and 4 bases from J, with 12 bases between. The length of the CDR3 is 15 residues.

The J gene is TRBJ2-1, the V gene TRBV29-1; 7 nucleotides line up with TRBD1. The CDR3 has 13 residues. V lost 8 bases and J lost 9; bases outside the gene matches: 13. Looked up from germline, CDR1 is SQVTM and CDR2 is ANQGSEA. The CDR3 bases are TGCAGCCTTGTAGGGGGCGGGCTTACTGAGCAGTTCTTC. The encoded protein is CSLVGGGLTEQFF.

This chain uses TRBV4-1 with TRBJ2-5, with a possible D match to TRBD2 (6 bases). CDR3 length: 16 residues. With 1 base removed from V and 11 bases from J, the gap between germline ends came to 23 bases. Per germline, CDR1 MGHRA and CDR2 YSYEKL. The CDR3: CASSQGMVGGLGEQYF. The CDR3 nucleotides read TGCGCCAGCAGCCAAGGAATGGTGGGAGGATTGGGTGAGCAGTACTTC.

This clone has only one observation. V is TRBV5-1 and J is TRBJ2-6; 9 bases fit TRBD1. J was trimmed by 2 bases and V by 3 bases; bases with no gene match: 9. This CDR3 has 18 amino acids. CDR1 and CDR2 (germline): SGHRS, YFSETQ. DNA for the CDR3: TGCGCCAGCAGCTATGACCTACAGGGGGCGGCTGGGGCCAACGTCCTGACTTTC. Protein: CASSYDLQGAAGANVLTF.

The genes are TRBV7-9 and TRBJ2-3, with 9 nucleotides matching TRBD2. V dropped 0 bases and J dropped 5; count of bases not matched to a gene: 9. Germline V gene lookup returns CDR1 SEHNR and CDR2 FQNEAQ (reference sequence). The CDR3 spans 17 residues. The CDR3 sequence is CASSLALASGAGDTQYF. As DNA, the CDR3 is TGTGCCAGCAGCTTAGCCCTAGCTAGCGGGGCAGGAGATACGCAGTATTTT.